This T cell receptor beta chain is from a study of T cell changes during pregnancy in multiple sclerosis. Repertoires were generated with immunoSEQ multiplex PCR, while TCRdb's copy carries only in-frame clones and drops some. Here the sample spans 70,000 to 95,000 clones, 90% to 95% being singletons. Trimming left V 1 base short and J 7 bases short, with 11 bases between. This CDR3 has 14 amino acids. The germline V gene encodes CDR1 LGHNA and CDR2 YSLEER. The V and J genes are TRBV4-3 and TRBJ2-1; D is possibly TRBD2 (6 bases). The sequence was obtained from a female donor in good health, enrolled as a control in a pregnancy study. This specimen was peripheral blood, taken in the second trimester of pregnancy. This chain's CDR3 is CASSQGGAGNEQFF. CDR3 sequence (DNA): TGCGCCAGCAGCCAAGGCGGGGCGGGGAATGAGCAGTTCTTC.